Listed below are T cell receptor beta chains from one sample, sequenced in a study of T cell changes during pregnancy in multiple sclerosis. The protocol was immunoSEQ multiplex PCR, while the TCRdb copy is restricted to in-frame clones and leaves out a portion. The data show around 100,000 clones, 92% seen once. The starting material was peripheral blood, obtained after pregnancy. The receptors were gathered from a female donor with multiple sclerosis, enrolled in a pregnancy study. Both conserved end residues are trimmed from each CDR3. Fields, in order: J gene, clone size, V gene, CDR3 protein. Clone size is not always given. Where it is, it says once, few, many or a class for expanded clones.

>TRBJ1-1|few|TRBV5-1
ASSLRTDNTEAF
>TRBJ2-7|.|TRBV7-2
ASSLATRSNEQY
>TRBJ1-1|.|TRBV7-2
ASSWPRGSTEAF
>TRBJ2-7|.|TRBV7-8
ASSLVETSGISYEQY
>TRBJ2-7|.|TRBV6-5
ASSSTGSVSYEQY
>TRBJ2-7|once|TRBV18
ASSKSGTMGRVYEQY
>TRBJ2-7|.|TRBV4-1
ASSQGQVAYEQY
>TRBJ2-3|.|TRBV5-1
ASSLRLITDTQY
>TRBJ2-7|once|TRBV5-6
ASSWPGQGGREQY
>TRBJ2-7|.|TRBV30
AWGQGRYEQY
>TRBJ1-1|.|TRBV30
AWSVGAAEAF
>TRBJ1-3|.|TRBV5-1
ASSLRPGTGGDTIY
>TRBJ1-2|.|TRBV10-3
AIRGGESYGYT
>TRBJ2-1|.|TRBV16
ASSRWEGRNEQF